One TCR beta chain is described in this entry. Trimming shortened V by 1 base and J by 7 bases, and 4 bases separated the two germline ends. This CDR3 is built from 11 residues. This sample was included in a study of blood T cell repertoires in COVID-19. The table came from immunoSEQ multiplex PCR; TCRdb's copy has only in-frame clones and leaves some out. The profile shows over 150,000 clones, approximately 91% of them singletons. One Seattle source followed patients from active infection through their disease course. Sequencing was performed on peripheral blood. The sequence was obtained from a man between 18 and 29 years old with COVID-19, enrolled during active disease. The V gene is TRBV12-3 or TRBV12-4, the J gene TRBJ1-1; no firm D call. CDR3 DNA: TGTGCCAGCAGTTTAGGCAGTGAAGCTTTCTTT. Encoded protein: CASSLGSEAFF.